The rows below give T cell receptor beta chains drawn from one sample of a study of a mutant IDH1 vaccine in newly diagnosed glioma. Clones were read by immunoSEQ multiplex PCR, and TCRdb kept only the in-frame ones, dropping some. Of about 51,000 clones in the sample, around 80% were seen once. Their target antigens are unknown. The sequences come from PBMCs, collected from a glioma patient whose treatment included an IDH1 peptide vaccine. These receptor sequences come from a man aged 45-60 years with glioma. The CDR3 runs from the conserved cysteine through the conserved F or W. The D gene is left open where the match is weak. Clone size, where shown, is once, few, many, or a class for clones that have expanded.

D gene,J gene,CDR3 length,V gene,clone size,CDR3 DNA,CDR3 protein
TRBD2,TRBJ2-5,15,TRBV6-1,.,TGTGCCAGCAGAGATAGCGGGGGGGCGGGGGAGACCCAGTACTTC,CASRDSGGAGETQYF
.,TRBJ2-3,15,TRBV7-2,.,TGTGCCAGCAGCTTAAGCCAGGGAGGCACAGATACGCAGTATTTT,CASSLSQGGTDTQYF
TRBD2,TRBJ2-1,15,TRBV27,.,TGTGCCAGCAGCCGGACTAGCGGGGCCTACAATGAGCAGTTCTTC,CASSRTSGAYNEQFF
.,TRBJ1-5,16,TRBV5-6,.,TGTGCCAGCAGCTTGGGTCAGGGCCGCAGAAGTCAGCCCCAGCATTTT,CASSLGQGRRSQPQHF
.,TRBJ2-2,15,TRBV9,.,TGTGCCAGCAGCGTAGACGGACCGAACACCGGGGAGCTGTTTTTT,CASSVDGPNTGELFF
TRBD1,TRBJ1-1,14,TRBV27,medium-sized,TGTGCCAGCAGTTTGACAGGGGGCCTCACTGAAGCTTTCTTT,CASSLTGGLTEAFF
.,TRBJ1-2,16,TRBV28,.,TGTGCCAGCAGTTTCCTGGAGGGGTGGTTGAGCTATGGCTACACCTTC,CASSFLEGWLSYGYTF
TRBD1,TRBJ1-1,13,TRBV18,.,TGTGCCAGCTCACCAGGACAGGACACTGAAGCTTTCTTT,CASSPGQDTEAFF
.,TRBJ2-7,12,TRBV6-6,medium-sized,TGTGCCAGCAGGGTGGAAAACTACGAGCAGTACTTC,CASRVENYEQYF
.,TRBJ2-2,15,TRBV7-9,.,TGTGCCAGCAGCCTCCCCGTGGGGAGCACCGGGGAGCTGTTTTTT,CASSLPVGSTGELFF
.,TRBJ2-7,15,TRBV6-1,.,TGTGCCAGCAGTGAAGTCTCCCAGGGGCCCTACGAGCAGTACTTC,CASSEVSQGPYEQYF
.,TRBJ1-1,16,TRBV7-3,.,TGTGCCAGCAGCCTACAGCCGTTGTCGATGAACACTGAAGCTTTCTTT,CASSLQPLSMNTEAFF
.,TRBJ2-4,15,TRBV7-9,few,TGTGCCAGCAGCTTCCCTGAAGCAGGAAAAAACATTCAGTACTTC,CASSFPEAGKNIQYF
.,TRBJ1-2,15,TRBV9,.,TGTGCCAGCAGCCCCCTCCTCATGAGGGACTATGGCTACACCTTC,CASSPLLMRDYGYTF
.,TRBJ2-5,16,TRBV7-6,.,TGTGCCAGCAGCTCACGTGGGGGCTCGGCCCAAGAGACCCAGTACTTC,CASSSRGGSAQETQYF
.,TRBJ1-1,12,TRBV27,.,TGTGCCAGCAGTTCCTCGCCTACTGAAGCTTTCTTT,CASSSSPTEAFF
.,TRBJ1-5,14,TRBV6-5,few,TGTGCCAGCAGTACAATCGCCGGGAATCAGCCCCAGCATTTT,CASSTIAGNQPQHF
.,TRBJ1-1,11,TRBV11-2,.,TGTGCCAGCAGCCATGGCCTGAACGCTTTCTTT,CASSHGLNAFF
.,TRBJ2-3,15,TRBV4-3,.,TGCGCCAGCAGCCAAGGAGGGTCTGGCACAGATACGCAGTATTTT,CASSQGGSGTDTQYF
.,TRBJ2-2,13,TRBV7-2,.,TGTGCCAGCAGCCACGATAGGGGCGGGGAGCTGTTTTTT,CASSHDRGGELFF
TRBD2,TRBJ2-7,17,TRBV5-1,once,TGCGCCAGCAGCTTACTTCCGACTAGCGGGGGGACATACGAGCAGTACTTC,CASSLLPTSGGTYEQYF
.,TRBJ2-5,17,TRBV9,.,TGTGCCAGCAGCGTAGAATCCTTCGGGACCAGAGAAGAGACCCAGTACTTC,CASSVESFGTREETQYF
.,TRBJ1-2,13,TRBV30,.,TGTGCCTGTTACTCCCACCGAATCTATGGCTACACCTTC,CACYSHRIYGYTF
.,TRBJ2-1,15,TRBV14,once,TGTGCCAGCAGCCTGGGCTTTGTGGGGGGGCCTCTCCAGTTCTTC,CASSLGFVGGPLQFF
TRBD1,TRBJ1-2,13,TRBV10-3,few,TGTGCCATCAGCGGGGACAGGGGAAGTGGCTACACCTTC,CAISGDRGSGYTF
.,TRBJ1-2,11,TRBV7-9,few,TGTGCCAGCCCGGACAGTGATGGCTACACCTTC,CASPDSDGYTF
.,TRBJ1-5,12,TRBV19,medium-sized,TGTGCCACTCGGGGAGGCAATCAGCCCCAGCATTTT,CATRGGNQPQHF
.,TRBJ1-1,13,TRBV29-1,.,TGCAGCGTTGAATCAGGGGCCAGAACTGAAGCTTTCTTT,CSVESGARTEAFF
.,TRBJ1-4,14,TRBV30,.,TGTGCCTGGAGTCCGGCGGGGGAACGGGAAAAACTGTTTTTT,CAWSPAGEREKLFF
TRBD1,TRBJ2-7,15,TRBV5-1,.,TGCGCCAGCAGACTTACAGGGGGCATTTCCTACGAGCAGTACTTC,CASRLTGGISYEQYF
TRBD1,TRBJ1-3,14,TRBV6-1,.,TGTGCCAGCAGTGAAGGCCCAGGGGGGAACACCATATATTTT,CASSEGPGGNTIYF
TRBD1,TRBJ1-5,14,TRBV5-8,.,TGTGCCAGCAGCCTTCGACAGGGTAATCAGCCCCAGCATTTT,CASSLRQGNQPQHF
.,TRBJ1-5,13,TRBV4-2,few,TGTGCCAGCAGCCGGGGCTCGAATCAGCCCCAGCATTTT,CASSRGSNQPQHF
TRBD1,TRBJ1-1,14,TRBV5-1,.,TGCGCCAGCAGCCCCGGGACAGGGTTCACTGAAGCTTTCTTT,CASSPGTGFTEAFF
TRBD1,TRBJ1-4,17,TRBV19,few,TGTGCCAGTAGTAGAACGCCTGACAGGGACTATAATGAAAAACTGTTTTTT,CASSRTPDRDYNEKLFF
.,TRBJ1-2,16,TRBV7-3,.,TGTGCCAGCAGCTTAATCGGGTTCGGGGGTCCGGAGGGCTACACCTTC,CASSLIGFGGPEGYTF
.,TRBJ1-1,15,TRBV4-1,few,TGCGCCAGCAGCCTCGGAGCGGCAGCGGACACTGAAGCTTTCTTT,CASSLGAAADTEAFF
TRBD2,TRBJ2-2,16,TRBV5-1,once,TGCGCCAGCAGCTTAGGGACTAGCGGGTTCACCGGGGAGCTGTTTTTT,CASSLGTSGFTGELFF
.,TRBJ1-5,13,TRBV30,once,TGTGCCTGGAGTGTGAGGGGGGGTCAGCCCCAGCATTTT,CAWSVRGGQPQHF
TRBD1,TRBJ2-7,16,TRBV27,.,TGTGCCAGCAGTTTCAACAGGGGGCATTCCTCCTACGAGCAGTACTTC,CASSFNRGHSSYEQYF
.,TRBJ1-3,17,TRBV7-2,.,TGTGCCAGCAGCTTCGGGGCACAGGGACTAACTGGAAACACCATATATTTT,CASSFGAQGLTGNTIYF